This entry lists 28 T cell receptor beta chains sequenced from one sample in a study of shared clonotypes between healthy human individuals. Profiling relied on immunoSEQ multiplex PCR, and the TCRdb table lists in-frame clones only, not all of them. Of over 850,000 clones listed, 75% to 85% are singletons. Input material: memory CD4+ T cells from PBMCs. Subset given: CD45RA-negative fraction. The receptors here all came from a man between 18 and 35 years old in good health. Some clones in this sample may be carry-over from other donors' samples.

The genes are TRBV29-1 and TRBJ2-5; tentatively, D is TRBD2 (6 bases). Germline CDR1 reads SQVTM; CDR2 reads ANQGSEA. Deletions cut 3 bases from V and 5 bases from J, with 22 bases between. This CDR3 spans 16 amino acids. The chain's CDR3 is CSVEVLAAPRRETQYF. The CDR3 nucleotides read TGCAGCGTTGAGGTGTTAGCGGCGCCCCGAAGGGAGACCCAGTACTTC. The entire variable domain, with the rest obtained from reference TRBV29-1 and TRBJ2-5, is as follows: SAVISQKPSRDICQRGTSLTIQCQVDSQVTMMFWYRQQPGQSLTLIATANQGSEATYESGFVIDKFPISRPNLTFSTLTVSNMSPEDSSIYLCSVEVLAAPRRETQYFGPGTRLLVL.

The chain joins TRBV2 to TRBJ2-3; the D gene could be TRBD1 or TRBD2 (6 bases each). Germline V gene lookup returns CDR1 SNHLY and CDR2 FYNNEI. This CDR3 region has 15 residues. V lost 6 bases, J lost 3 bases, and 16 bases lay in between. The CDR3 DNA sequence: TGTGCCAGCAGCCCGACGGGGGCAGGGACAGATACGCAGTATTTT. This codes for CASSPTGAGTDTQYF.

This clone was picked up a small number of times. The V gene is TRBV7-2, the J gene TRBJ1-2, with a possible D match to TRBD1 (5 bases). The ends were cut back, 5 bases at V and 8 bases at J, with 15 bases in the middle. The CDR3 runs to 13 residues. Per the germline V gene, CDR1 is SGHTA and CDR2 is FQGNSA. CDR3 nucleotide sequence: TGTGCCAGCAGCAAATGGGGACTGGCCGGCTACACCTTC. Protein: CASSKWGLAGYTF.

This chain links TRBV5-1 with TRBJ1-5; D ambiguous. Germline V gene lookup returns CDR1 SGHRS and CDR2 YFSETQ. V lost 0 bases and J 7 bases, leaving 14 bases between the germline ends. CDR3 length equals 15 residues. The CDR3, as DNA: TGCGCCAGCAGCTTGGCCGCGGGTAGGGAACAGCCCCAGCATTTT. Translating gives CASSLAAGREQPQHF.

Concerning this clone: This sample also contains other DNA sequences that code for the same CDR3. The chain links TRBV7-9 to TRBJ2-7, with no clear D. The CDR3 sequence is 13 residues long. V lost 3 bases, J lost 2 bases, and 8 bases lay in between. Germline loops: CDR1 SEHNR, CDR2 FQNEAQ (reference sequence). CDR3 sequence: CASSLAGTYEQYF. The CDR3 coding sequence is TGTGCCAGCAGCTTGGCAGGAACCTACGAGCAGTACTTC.

V and J are TRBV5-4 and TRBJ2-1, with 7 positions matching TRBD2. Trimming removed 6 bases from V and 2 bases from J; junction bases left unmatched: 8. The CDR3 totals 15 residues. Germline V gene data show CDR1 as SGHNT and CDR2 as YYREEE (reference sequence). In DNA form, the CDR3 reads TGTGCCAGCACTGGGGACGGGGGGACCTACAATGAGCAGTTCTTC. Its translation is CASTGDGGTYNEQFF.

J is TRBJ1-2 and V is TRBV7-2, with D possibly TRBD1 on 5 matching bases. Trimming took 1 base from V and 4 from J, leaving 10 bases between them. Germline V CDR1 and CDR2: SGHTA, FQGNSA. The CDR3 runs 14 residues. Here the CDR3 reads CASSLGGIGYGYTF. Here the CDR3 DNA reads TGTGCCAGCAGCTTAGGGGGGATTGGCTATGGCTACACCTTC.

V gene TRBV5-1 combines with J gene TRBJ2-1, with TRBD2 matching over 10 bases. The germline V gene has CDR1 SGHRS and CDR2 YFSETQ. This CDR3 region has 17 residues. The trim removed 4 bases at V and 4 bases at J, leaving 11 bases unmatched. CDR3 DNA: TGCGCCAGCAGCGAACAACTAGCGGGGACCCATTACAATGAGCAGTTCTTC. Protein: CASSEQLAGTHYNEQFF.

The gene calls are TRBV6-6 and TRBJ2-7; weak D call: TRBD2 (5 bases). This CDR3 is built from 12 residues. Per the germline V gene, CDR1 is MNHNY and CDR2 is SVGAGI (reference sequence). The V end was cut by 6 bases, the J end by 6 bases, with 12 bases between. CDR3: CASSPGGIEQYF. The CDR3 DNA reads as TGTGCCAGCAGCCCAGGAGGAATCGAGCAGTACTTC.

This sequence joins TRBV7-3 and TRBJ2-2, with D hard to call. V was shortened by 8 bases and J by 1 base, with 17 bases between the two germline ends. The CDR3 is made up of 16 amino acids. Germline lookup yields CDR1 SGHTA and CDR2 FQGTGA. The CDR3 sequence is CASSLLATRNTGELFF. CDR3 bases: TGTGCCAGCTCTCTCCTGGCGACTCGGAACACCGGGGAGCTGTTTTTT. The variable domain in full, with the rest retrieved from reference TRBV7-3 and TRBJ2-2, is GAGVSQTPSNKVTEKGKYVELRCDPISGHTALYWYRQSLGQGPEFLIYFQGTGAADDSGLPNDRFFAVRPEGSVSTLKIQRTERGDSAVYLCASSLLATRNTGELFFGEGSRLTVL.

CDR3 residues: CASSAPGTVYEQYF. CDR3 nucleotide sequence: TGTGCCAGCAGTGCCCCTGGGACAGTCTACGAGCAGTACTTC. The rearrangement uses TRBV28 and TRBJ2-7; 7 bases match TRBD1. V was pared by 5 bases and J by 3 bases, with 7 bases of the junction left unmatched. The CDR3 totals 14 residues. Germline V gene sequence: CDR1 MDHEN, CDR2 SYDVKM.

Remarks on this clone: It is likely a read error: a sequence one base away is far more abundant. The sample has other DNA sequences that encode this CDR3 too. The rearrangement uses TRBV29-1 and TRBJ1-2, with TRBD1 matching 7 bases. The CDR3 is made up of 12 amino acids. Unmatched junction bases numbered 1, after V lost 6 bases and J lost 0 bases. Germline V gene sequence: CDR1 SQVTM, CDR2 ANQGSEA. The CDR3 DNA follows: TGCAGCGTGGGACAGCCTAACTATGGCTACACCTTC. This codes for CSVGQPNYGYTF. The full variable domain, in which reference TRBV29-1 and TRBJ1-2 provide the parts outside the CDR3, is SAVISQKPSRDICQRGTSLTIQCQVDSQVTMMFWYRQQPGQSLTLIATANQGSEATYESGFVIDKFPISRPNLTFSTLTVSNMSPEDSSIYLCSVGQPNYGYTFGSGTRLTVV.

V usage is TRBV29-1 and J usage is TRBJ2-7; D possibly corresponds to TRBD2 (6 bases). CDR3 length: 15 residues. Germline CDR1 and CDR2: SQVTM and ANQGSEA. V lost 6 bases and J lost 0, with 18 bases in between. The CDR3 DNA sequence: TGCAGCGTCACCCCGGTTAGCGGATTCTCCTACGAGCAGTACTTC. Its translation is CSVTPVSGFSYEQYF.

The genes are TRBV5-1 and TRBJ1-2; D is possibly TRBD1 (6 bases). CDR1 and CDR2 from the germline V gene are SGHRS and YFSETQ. The CDR3 has 15 residues. Trimming shortened V by 0 bases and J by 7 bases, and 16 bases separated the two germline ends. DNA of the CDR3: TGCGCCAGCAGCTTGGGGGGGCCGATAGGTAGTGGCTACACCTTC. It encodes CASSLGGPIGSGYTF.

The rearrangement uses TRBV4-1 and TRBJ1-3; D is possibly TRBD1 (5 bases). Germline assignment: CDR1 MGHRA and CDR2 YSYEKL. Trimming removed 0 bases from V and 4 bases from J, with 7 bases in between. CDR3 size: 14 residues. In DNA form, the CDR3 reads TGCGCCAGCAGCCAAGAGGGGACCGGAAACACCATATATTTT. Protein: CASSQEGTGNTIYF.

This rearrangement joins TRBV7-9 to TRBJ1-5; weak D call: TRBD1 (5 bases). CDR1 and CDR2 from the germline V gene are SEHNR and FQNEAQ (reference sequence). The CDR3 is made up of 13 amino acids. The V gene lost 1 base and the J gene lost 11 bases, with 12 bases spanning the gap. As DNA, the CDR3 is TGTGCCAGCAGCTTAGGGGGGATTGGGGCCCAGCATTTT. Translating gives CASSLGGIGAQHF.

This chain links TRBV18 with TRBJ1-1, with D perhaps TRBD1 (6 bases). V dropped 3 bases and J dropped 3 bases, with 11 bases sitting between them. CDR1 and CDR2 (germline): KGHSH, LQKENI. The CDR3 consists of 14 residues. CDR3 amino acids: CASSPIEGDTEAFF. The CDR3 region has the DNA TGTGCCAGCTCACCGATCGAGGGGGACACTGAAGCTTTCTTT.

The CDR3: CASSSMGQSGYGYTF. The DNA of the CDR3 is TGCGCCAGCAGCTCCATGGGACAGTCAGGCTATGGCTACACCTTC. This chain joins TRBV5-1 and TRBJ1-2, with 7 bases fitting TRBD1. The CDR3 sequence is 15 residues long. J lost 4 bases, V lost 3 bases, and 9 bases had no gene match. CDR1 SGHRS and CDR2 YFSETQ come from the germline V gene.

This clone was observed a handful of times. The chain uses TRBV11-2 and TRBJ2-7; TRBD1 or TRBD2 may be the D gene (5 bases each). V was shortened by 2 bases and J by 7 bases, with 12 bases between the two germline ends. The CDR3 length is 13 residues. The germline V gene has CDR1 SGHAT and CDR2 FQNNGV. The CDR3 DNA is TGTGCCAGCAGCTTATGGGGGATTGGGGAGCAGTACTTC. Protein product: CASSLWGIGEQYF.

CDR3 coding DNA: TGCGCCAGCAGCTTTTGGGACAGGGGTTCCGATGAGCAGTTCTTC. Protein: CASSFWDRGSDEQFF. This chain joins TRBV5-1 and TRBJ2-1; 10 nucleotides match TRBD1. Germline CDR1 SGHRS, CDR2 YFSETQ. The CDR3 totals 15 residues. The junction had 7 bases not matched to a gene; V was cut back by 2 bases and J by 8 bases.

On this clone itself: A read error is likely here: a far larger clone is one base away. The sample holds other DNA sequences that translate to the same CDR3. J is TRBJ2-5 and V is TRBV10-3; perhaps D is TRBD1 or TRBD2 (6 bases each). V was clipped by 11 bases and J by 7 bases, with 20 bases between them. Per germline, CDR1 ENHRY and CDR2 SYGVKD. This CDR3 region has 13 residues. In DNA form, the CDR3 reads TGTGCCTCCGGGACTGGGGGCGGGGCGACCCAGTACTTC. This gives the protein CASGTGGGATQYF.

The chain couples TRBV6-5 to TRBJ2-1; D remains ambiguous. V dropped 2 bases and J dropped 5 bases, with 10 bases sitting between them. Germline CDR1 and CDR2: MNHEY and SVGAGI. The CDR3 sequence is 14 residues long. The CDR3 loop is CASSYPGTHNEQFF. The CDR3 DNA reads as TGTGCCAGCAGTTACCCTGGTACCCACAATGAGCAGTTCTTC.

This chain joins TRBV1 and TRBJ2-7; the table names TRBD2, a call not compared with the DNA. TRBV1 is flagged as a pseudogene. This CDR3 is built from 14 residues. This chain's CDR3 is CTSSQWRDPSEQYF. In DNA form, the CDR3 reads TGCACCAGCAGCCAATGGCGGGATCCCTCCGAGCAGTACTTC.

This clone has just one count. The CDR3 DNA reads TGCGCCAGCAGCTTGGGGGACAGGGATGGCTACACCTTC. Encoded protein: CASSLGDRDGYTF. The chain is built from TRBV4-1 and TRBJ1-2; 9 bases are a match to TRBD1. The CDR3 is 13 amino acids. V was clipped by 5 bases and J by 6 bases; unmatched bases: 4. Germline values: CDR1 MGHRA, CDR2 YSYEKL.

This sequence joins TRBV7-2 and TRBJ1-6; TRBD1 is a possible D gene (6 bases). CDR3 size: 14 residues. V was trimmed by 5 bases and J by 9 bases, leaving 14 bases between them. In germline, CDR1 is SGHTA, CDR2 FQGNSA. CDR3 in amino acids: CASSRTDVGSPLHF. CDR3 coding DNA: TGTGCCAGCAGCAGGACAGACGTTGGTTCACCCCTCCACTTT.

About this clone itself: Other DNA sequences from this sample encode an identical CDR3 as well. The genes are TRBV9 and TRBJ1-5, with D hard to call. The ends were cut back, 0 bases at V and 4 bases at J, with 5 bases in the middle. This CDR3 has 13 amino acids. Germline-derived CDR1 and CDR2 are SGDLS and YYNGEE. The chain's CDR3 is CASSVDPNQPQHF. The CDR3 nucleotides read TGTGCCAGCAGCGTAGACCCAAATCAGCCCCAGCATTTT.

As concerns this clone: The sample holds other DNA sequences that translate to the same CDR3. This chain joins TRBV18 and TRBJ2-3; D may be TRBD1 (5 bases). CDR3 length: 15 residues. Per germline, CDR1 KGHSH and CDR2 LQKENI. V was clipped by 0 bases and J by 0 bases, with 7 bases between them. In DNA, the CDR3 is TGTGCCAGCTCACCACCGGGGCGGAGCACAGATACGCAGTATTTT. It translates to CASSPPGRSTDTQYF.

The chain combines TRBV27 with TRBJ2-7; D gene ambiguous. This CDR3 is built from 12 residues. V lost 4 bases to trimming and J lost 3 bases, with 7 bases between them. Per germline, CDR1 MNHEY and CDR2 SMNVEV (reference sequence). The CDR3 nucleotides are TGTGCCAGCAGTTCCTACCGCTACGAGCAGTACTTC. As protein: CASSSYRYEQYF.